This T cell receptor beta chain was captured in a study of cytomegalovirus exposure and HLA in healthy donors. Generated by immunoSEQ multiplex PCR, the TCRdb table keeps only in-frame clones and is missing some. The sample lists roughly 150,000 clones, roughly 91% occurring once. V lost 0 bases and J lost 2; bases outside the gene matches: 13. Germline V gene sequence: CDR1 LNHNV, CDR2 YYDKDF (reference sequence). This CDR3 spans 19 amino acids. The chain employs TRBV15 and TRBJ2-3, with 8 bases that match TRBD2. Material for sequencing was PBMCs. This receptor was taken from a woman aged 18 to 35 in good health and CMV-seropositive. CDR3 sequence: CATSRDRNRGLAFTDTQYF. The CDR3 coding sequence is TGTGCCACCAGCAGAGATAGAAACCGAGGACTAGCCTTCACAGATACGCAGTATTTT.